This T cell receptor beta chain stems from a study of cytomegalovirus exposure and HLA in healthy donors. Generated by immunoSEQ multiplex PCR, the TCRdb table keeps only in-frame clones and is missing some. Of approximately 200,000 clones in the sample, 84% were seen once. Notes on this clone: Its antigen is not known.

Findings and caveats of the study: Clusters of TCRs from the first cohort tended to co-occur in the 120 or so validation repertoires (as a later analysis found). Cytomegalovirus-associated TCR beta chains were listed, numbering some 180.

Sequencing was performed on PBMCs. The receptor's source is a woman in her thirties in good health and CMV-seropositive.

The CDR3 here is CASSGTGGQPQHF. The CDR3 nucleotides are TGTGCCAGCTCCGGGACAGGCGGTCAGCCCCAGCATTTT. The V gene is TRBV2, the J gene TRBJ1-5, with 8 positions matching TRBD1. The CDR3 contains 13 residues. CDR1 and CDR2 from the germline V gene are SNHLY and FYNNEI. V lost 8 bases and J lost 6; bases outside the gene matches: 6. Based on the CDR3 plus reference TRBV2 and TRBJ1-5, the full variable domain is EPEVTQTPSHQVTQMGQEVILRCVPISNHLYFYWYRQILGQKVEFLVSFYNNEISEKSEIFDDQFSVERPDGSNFTLKIRSTKLEDSAMYFCASSGTGGQPQHFGDGTRLSIL.